This T cell receptor (beta chain) came from a study of regulatory T cells in long-lasting Graves disease. Noted time point: persistent/refractory GD, antithyroid drugs over 5 years with positive TRAb. From PBMCs, RNA was extracted and then used to make the TCR library. American Thyroid Association guidelines defined Graves' disease diagnosis. With iRepertoire HTBI primers and Arm-PCR of CDR3 regions, TCR beta libraries were built. Per the authors' pipeline: Analysis of the samples identified roughly 62 TRBV and around 13 TRBJ segments. MiXCR was run by TCRdb on the multiplex PCR reads, yielding one entry per CDR3 protein. TCRdb, not the authors, supplied the V and J calls. The top ten hold roughly 8% of the sample, which has some 440,000 distinct CDR3 sequences, about a fifth seen once. The germline CDR1 and CDR2 sequences are KGHSH and LQKENI. CDR3 size: 15 residues. The trim removed 4 bases at V and 7 bases at J, leaving 5 bases unmatched.

Overall study results and limits: Favored usage of TRBV28, TRBJ1-2 and TRBJ2-5 was recorded in persistent disease. The small sample size may have reduced accuracy.

The table lists this clonotype with a few counts. Its antigen remains unidentified. This clonotype was obtained from a female donor with Graves disease. This chain uses TRBV18 with TRBJ1-5; 12 nucleotides line up with TRBD1. Specimen: peripheral blood mononuclear cells (PBMCs), collected when the disease was refractory, from a patient treated with antithyroid drugs. CDR3 DNA sequence: TGTGCCAGCTCACTTTCCGGGACAGGGGGCCAGCCCCAGCATTTT. Amino acid sequence: CASSLSGTGGQPQHF.